The 25 T cell receptor beta chains below were found in one sample sequenced in a study of blood T cell repertoires in COVID-19. Profiling relied on immunoSEQ multiplex PCR, and the TCRdb table lists in-frame clones only, not all of them. The repertoire holds some 100,000 clones, approximately 79% seen once, with about 2.5% in the top ten. Material: peripheral blood. The receptors shown here come from a man aged 50 to 60 with acute or convalescent COVID-19.

The chain couples TRBV5-1 to TRBJ2-5; TRBD2 is a possible D gene (6 bases). This CDR3 comprises 14 residues. Germline V lookup: CDR1 SGHRS, CDR2 YFSETQ. The V end was cut by 4 bases, the J end by 5 bases, with 15 bases between. CDR3 loop: CASSHTEGWETQYF. The CDR3 bases are TGCGCCAGCAGCCATACGGAGGGGTGGGAGACCCAGTACTTC.

The chain combines TRBV5-1 with TRBJ1-4, with a possible D match to TRBD1 (5 bases). Germline CDR1 is SGHRS and CDR2 is YFSETQ. The V gene lost 0 bases and the J gene lost 12 bases, with 12 bases spanning the gap. The CDR3 length is 13 residues. This CDR3 reads CASSLAGGRELFF. In DNA, the CDR3 is TGCGCCAGCAGCTTGGCCGGGGGTCGGGAACTGTTTTTT.

The gene calls are TRBV7-9 and TRBJ1-1; weak D call: TRBD1 (5 bases). Trimming left V 2 bases short and J 7 bases short, with 17 bases between. Germline values: CDR1 SEHNR, CDR2 FQNEAQ (reference sequence). The CDR3 is 15 residues long. The CDR3 protein is CASSLLEGREVEAFF. CDR3 nucleotides: TGTGCCAGCAGCTTATTGGAGGGGAGGGAAGTTGAAGCTTTCTTT.

This chain uses TRBV9 with TRBJ2-4, with D possibly TRBD2 on 6 matching bases. Trimming pared 0 bases from V and 7 bases from J, leaving 14 bases between. The CDR3 length is 15 residues. Germline V gene lookup returns CDR1 SGDLS and CDR2 YYNGEE. CDR3 sequence (DNA): TGTGCCAGCAGCGTAGCACCGAACCGGGGGAACATTCAGTACTTC. Amino acid sequence: CASSVAPNRGNIQYF.

The chain recombines TRBV28 with TRBJ1-5; maybe TRBD1 (5 bases). CDR3 size: 15 residues. The germline V gene encodes CDR1 MDHEN and CDR2 SYDVKM. Between the trimmed V and J ends, which lost 5 bases and 2 bases, there was a span of 13 bases. The CDR3: CASSPLQGGNQPQHF. DNA for the CDR3: TGTGCCAGCAGTCCGCTCCAGGGTGGCAATCAGCCCCAGCATTTT.

This clone was detected once. CDR3 sequence reads: CASSMFVARTSGWRDTQYF. The CDR3 coding sequence is TGTGCCAGTAGTATGTTCGTCGCCAGAACTAGCGGCTGGCGGGATACGCAGTATTTT. V gene TRBV19 combines with J gene TRBJ2-3, with 8 nucleotides matching TRBD2. CDR1 and CDR2 from the germline V gene are LNHDA and SQIVND (reference sequence). The CDR3 has 19 residues. After removal of 3 bases from V and 6 bases from J, the junction contained 20 bases not matched to a gene.

The rearrangement joins TRBV19 to TRBJ1-2; 8 bases agree with TRBD1. The CDR3 spans 15 residues. The germline CDR1 and CDR2 sequences are LNHDA and SQIVND (reference sequence). Germline trimming cut 7 bases from V and 1 base from J; bases unmatched to any gene: 8. The CDR3 loop reads CASTPFDRGNYGYTF. Here the CDR3 DNA reads TGTGCCAGTACCCCCTTTGACAGGGGTAACTATGGCTACACCTTC.

The genes are TRBV5-1 and TRBJ2-1; TRBD2 aligns across 9 bases. CDR3 length: 20 residues. V shed 2 bases, J shed 0 bases, and the junction held 15 bases outside the gene matches. CDR1 and CDR2 (germline): SGHRS, YFSETQ. The CDR3 DNA follows: TGCGCCAGCAGCTTAGGTTCCCTAGCGGGGTCTGCGAGCTCCTACAATGAGCAGTTCTTC. Translated, it gives CASSLGSLAGSASSYNEQFF.

The rearrangement uses TRBV5-6 and TRBJ2-2; possibly TRBD2 for D (6 bases). Looked up from germline, CDR1 is SGHDT and CDR2 is YYEEEE. The CDR3 runs to 18 residues. V lost 3 bases to trimming and J lost 8 bases, with 26 bases between them. The CDR3 DNA reads TGTGCCAGCAGCTCTCGACTAGAATGGGACCGCCTGGGGGGGGAGCTGTTTTTT. Protein sequence: CASSSRLEWDRLGGELFF. Full variable domain (remainder filled in from reference TRBV5-6 and TRBJ2-2): DAGVTQSPTHLIKTRGQQVTLRCSPKSGHDTVSWYQQALGQGPQFIFQYYEEEERQRGNFPDRFSGHQFPNYSSELNVNALLLGDSALYLCASSSRLEWDRLGGELFFGEGSRLTVL.

The chain uses TRBV9 and TRBJ2-5, with 11 bases matching TRBD2. This CDR3 spans 16 amino acids. J lost 4 bases, V lost 4 bases, and 9 bases had no gene match. Per germline, CDR1 SGDLS and CDR2 YYNGEE. CDR3 residues: CASSNRGLAGAETQYF. CDR3 DNA: TGTGCCAGCAGCAATCGTGGACTAGCGGGCGCAGAGACCCAGTACTTC.

The gene calls are TRBV7-9 and TRBJ2-7, with a tentative D call TRBD1 (5 bases). This CDR3 region has 14 residues. V was shortened by 2 bases and J by 6 bases, with 14 bases between the two germline ends. From germline, CDR1 is SEHNR and CDR2 FQNEAQ (reference sequence). The chain's CDR3 is CASSLIGVQSEQYF. In DNA form, the CDR3 reads TGTGCCAGCAGCTTAATAGGGGTGCAGTCCGAGCAGTACTTC.

This chain uses TRBV7-9 with TRBJ2-7, with 8 bases that match TRBD1. The CDR3 is 14 amino acids. Germline values: CDR1 SEHNR, CDR2 FQNEAQ (reference sequence). V was pared by 7 bases and J by 3 bases, with 8 bases of the junction left unmatched. The CDR3 is CASNRRGQGYEQYF. CDR3 in DNA: TGTGCCAGCAACAGAAGAGGACAGGGCTACGAGCAGTACTTC.

The CDR3 DNA reads as TGTGCCAGCAGCGTAGATATCGGGGGTGAGACCCAGTACTTC. Translation gives CASSVDIGGETQYF. The chain has TRBV9 and TRBJ2-5; D perhaps matches TRBD2 (6 bases). V was shortened by 0 bases and J by 5 bases, with 11 bases between the two germline ends. Germline lookup yields CDR1 SGDLS and CDR2 YYNGEE. The CDR3 has 14 amino acids. Filled out from reference TRBV9 and TRBJ2-5, the complete variable domain reads DSGVTQTPKHLITATGQRVTLRCSPRSGDLSVYWYQQSLDQGLQFLIQYYNGEERAKGNILERFSAQQFPDLHSELNLSSLELGDSALYFCASSVDIGGETQYFGPGTRLLVL.

The V call is TRBV28, the J call TRBJ2-7; 8 positions match TRBD2. The CDR3 is 16 residues long. The V segment lost 1 base and the J segment 3 bases; nucleotides outside the gene matches: 8. Germline CDR1 reads MDHEN; CDR2 reads SYDVKM. CDR3 sequence (DNA): TGTGCCAGCAGTTTATTGGGGACTAGGCCGATCTACGAGCAGTACTTC. It yields the protein CASSLLGTRPIYEQYF.

The chain combines TRBV4-1 with TRBJ1-1; possible D gene TRBD1, 5 bases. Germline V gene lookup returns CDR1 MGHRA and CDR2 YSYEKL. This CDR3 comprises 15 residues. V lost 1 base, J lost 3 bases, and 12 bases lay in between. The CDR3 DNA is TGCGCCAGCAGCCAAGGGCAGGGTCTAGACACTGAAGCTTTCTTT. Its protein is CASSQGQGLDTEAFF.

The table lists this clone with a count of one. At the DNA level, this CDR3 is encoded by other sequences in the same sample as well. The rearrangement joins TRBV2 to TRBJ2-1; the D is unclear. Germline CDR1 SNHLY, CDR2 FYNNEI. This CDR3 has 15 residues. V was clipped by 0 bases and J by 5 bases, with 11 bases between them. This CDR3 reads CASSEAPAGDNEQFF. CDR3 nucleotides: TGTGCCAGCAGTGAAGCCCCCGCAGGCGACAATGAGCAGTTCTTC.

This chain links TRBV6-1 with TRBJ1-6; D perhaps matches TRBD1 (6 bases). The V end lost 6 bases, the J end lost 7 bases, and 19 bases lay between the germline ends. Germline CDR1 is MNHNS and CDR2 is SASEGT. The CDR3 covers 16 residues. The CDR3 sequence is CASSEPTGKNNSPLHF. The CDR3 bases are TGTGCCAGCAGCGAACCTACAGGGAAGAACAATTCACCCCTCCACTTT.

The chain employs TRBV5-1 and TRBJ2-3; 8 bases match TRBD2. The CDR3 is 15 amino acids. Germline values: CDR1 SGHRS, CDR2 YFSETQ. J lost 3 bases, V lost 8 bases, and 11 bases had no gene match. The CDR3: CARVPPGTRTDTQYF. Written as DNA, the CDR3 is TGCGCCAGAGTCCCCCCCGGGACTAGAACAGATACGCAGTATTTT.

This sequence joins TRBV15 and TRBJ1-2; D not certain. CDR3 length equals 14 residues. Germline V gene lookup returns CDR1 LNHNV and CDR2 YYDKDF (reference sequence). V was cut by 0 bases and J by 4 bases, with 9 bases left in between. CDR3 DNA: TGTGCCACCAGCAGAGATCGAGGGATCTATGGCTACACCTTC. It specifies CATSRDRGIYGYTF.

The chain is built from TRBV19 and TRBJ1-3, with 8 bases matching TRBD1. From germline, CDR1 is LNHDA and CDR2 SQIVND (reference sequence). Germline trimming cut 6 bases from V and 8 bases from J; bases unmatched to any gene: 15. This CDR3 region has 16 residues. Written as DNA, the CDR3 is TGTGCCAGTAGCCCACCGGACAGGGTGGATCATGACACCATATATTTT. It codes for CASSPPDRVDHDTIYF.

The chain couples TRBV19 to TRBJ1-1; D possibly corresponds to TRBD1 (5 bases). Trimming cost V 3 bases and J 5 bases, with 13 bases left between them. The CDR3 covers 14 residues. Germline V gives CDR1 LNHDA, CDR2 SQIVND (reference sequence). The CDR3 is CASSMSGLRTEAFF. The CDR3 bases are TGTGCCAGTAGTATGTCAGGGCTTAGAACTGAAGCTTTCTTT.

The chain employs TRBV27 and TRBJ2-5, with D hard to call. Germline V lookup: CDR1 MNHEY, CDR2 SMNVEV (reference sequence). This CDR3 is 11 amino acids long. Trimming pared 6 bases from V and 5 bases from J, leaving 7 bases between. The CDR3 spells CASRTMETQYF. The CDR3 nucleotides read TGTGCCAGCAGAACTATGGAGACCCAGTACTTC.

The chain combines TRBV5-8 with TRBJ1-1, with TRBD1 matching over 8 bases. Germline values: CDR1 SGHTS, CDR2 YDEGEE. The CDR3 has 16 amino acids. V lost 0 bases and J lost 0; bases outside the gene matches: 4. CDR3 sequence (DNA): TGTGCCAGCAGCTTGGACAGGGGGACTTTGAACACTGAAGCTTTCTTT. Its protein product is CASSLDRGTLNTEAFF.

This chain connects TRBV19 to TRBJ2-7, with TRBD2 identical over 7 bases. Germline CDR1 is LNHDA and CDR2 is SQIVND (reference sequence). This CDR3 has 16 residues. Unmatched junction bases numbered 14, after V lost 4 bases and J lost 5 bases. The CDR3: CASSRDPARGSNEQYF. The CDR3 coding sequence is TGTGCCAGTAGTAGGGATCCGGCGCGCGGGAGCAACGAGCAGTACTTC. Together with reference TRBV19 and TRBJ2-7, the CDR3 gives the full variable domain: DGGITQSPKYLFRKEGQNVTLSCEQNLNHDAMYWYRQDPGQGLRLIYYSQIVNDFQKGDIAEGYSVSREKKESFPLTVTSAQKNPTAFYLCASSRDPARGSNEQYFGPGTRLTVT.

The chain combines TRBV7-3 with TRBJ2-4, with 7 bases lining up with TRBD1. CDR1 and CDR2 (germline): SGHTA, FQGTGA. Germline trimming cut 5 bases from V and 6 bases from J; bases unmatched to any gene: 1. The length of the CDR3 is 12 residues. CDR3 sequence (DNA): TGTGCCAGCAGCCCAGGGGGAAACATTCAGTACTTC. Residues: CASSPGGNIQYF.